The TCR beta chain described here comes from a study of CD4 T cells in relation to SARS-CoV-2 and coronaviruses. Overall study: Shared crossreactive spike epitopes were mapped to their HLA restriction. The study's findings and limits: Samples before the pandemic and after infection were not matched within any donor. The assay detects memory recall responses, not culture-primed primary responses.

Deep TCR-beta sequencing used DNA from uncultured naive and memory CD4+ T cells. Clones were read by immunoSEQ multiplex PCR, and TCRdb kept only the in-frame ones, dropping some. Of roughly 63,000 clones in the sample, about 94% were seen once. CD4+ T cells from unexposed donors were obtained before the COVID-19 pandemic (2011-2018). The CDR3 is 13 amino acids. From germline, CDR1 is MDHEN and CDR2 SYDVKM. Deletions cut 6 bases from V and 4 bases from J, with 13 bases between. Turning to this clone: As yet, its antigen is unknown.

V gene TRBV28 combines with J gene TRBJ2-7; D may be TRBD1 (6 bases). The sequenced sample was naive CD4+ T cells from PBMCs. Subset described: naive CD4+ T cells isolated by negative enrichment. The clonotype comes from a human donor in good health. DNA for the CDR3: TGTGCCAGCAGCCTCCTCCAGGGGTACGAGCAGTACTTC. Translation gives CASSLLQGYEQYF.